This T cell receptor (beta chain) was captured in a study of radiotherapy plus CTLA-4 blockade in lung cancer. On the study more broadly: Among all patients, 18% showed objective responses, while 30% to 35% had disease control. The study, taken as a whole, reports: According to reports, early shifts in blood T cell clones, alongside interferon-beta, forecast response most accurately. Clones derived from tumor TCRs expanded in blood after radiotherapy plus ipilimumab.

The method was immunoSEQ multiplex PCR; TCRdb's version includes in-frame clones alone and lacks a portion of them. Of nearly 95,000 clones listed, roughly 80% were seen once; the top ten hold roughly 26%. People whose metastatic non-small-cell lung cancer was chemo-refractory got focal radiation along with CTLA-4 blockade by ipilimumab. As concerns this clone: Its antigen is undetermined.

Unmatched junction bases numbered 4, after V lost 3 bases and J lost 0 bases. CDR1 is KGHSH, CDR2 LQKENI, per germline. The length of the CDR3 is 16 residues. The input for sequencing was peripheral blood, taken from a patient treated with radiotherapy plus ipilimumab. The TCR sequence derives from a human donor with non-small cell lung cancer that progressed on radiotherapy plus ipilimumab. The chain links TRBV18 to TRBJ1-1, with 10 bases matching TRBD1. CDR3 in amino acids: CASSPGTGDMNTEAFF. The CDR3 nucleotides are TGTGCCAGCTCACCCGGGACAGGGGATATGAACACTGAAGCTTTCTTT. The variable domain in full, with the rest retrieved from reference TRBV18 and TRBJ1-1, is NAGVMQNPRHLVRRRGQEARLRCSPMKGHSHVYWYRQLPEEGLKFMVYLQKENIIDESGMPKERFSAEFPKEGPSILRIQQVVRGDSAAYFCASSPGTGDMNTEAFFGQGTRLTVV.